This T cell receptor (beta chain) was retrieved from a study of cytomegalovirus exposure and HLA in healthy donors. Study-level information: A previous analysis identified approximately 110 million unique TCR beta sequences derived from roughly 190 million T cells.

Both 60 Vbeta primers and 13 Jbeta primers went into the PCR. TCRdb's table, derived via immunoSEQ multiplex PCR, lists solely in-frame clones and lacks some. Here the sample spans 140,000 to 150,000 clones, around 77% being singletons. Germline-derived CDR1 and CDR2 are MGHRA and YSYEKL. V was pared by 0 bases and J by 10 bases, with 4 bases of the junction left unmatched. This CDR3 has 15 residues. Sequenced: PBMCs. The receptor was isolated from a woman aged 40 to 50 in good health and CMV-seropositive. The chain carries TRBV4-1 and TRBJ2-3; 13 bases are a match to TRBD2. CDR3 sequence reads: CASSQEGLAGWAQYF. The CDR3 nucleotides read TGCGCCAGCAGCCAAGAGGGACTAGCGGGGTGGGCGCAGTATTTT.